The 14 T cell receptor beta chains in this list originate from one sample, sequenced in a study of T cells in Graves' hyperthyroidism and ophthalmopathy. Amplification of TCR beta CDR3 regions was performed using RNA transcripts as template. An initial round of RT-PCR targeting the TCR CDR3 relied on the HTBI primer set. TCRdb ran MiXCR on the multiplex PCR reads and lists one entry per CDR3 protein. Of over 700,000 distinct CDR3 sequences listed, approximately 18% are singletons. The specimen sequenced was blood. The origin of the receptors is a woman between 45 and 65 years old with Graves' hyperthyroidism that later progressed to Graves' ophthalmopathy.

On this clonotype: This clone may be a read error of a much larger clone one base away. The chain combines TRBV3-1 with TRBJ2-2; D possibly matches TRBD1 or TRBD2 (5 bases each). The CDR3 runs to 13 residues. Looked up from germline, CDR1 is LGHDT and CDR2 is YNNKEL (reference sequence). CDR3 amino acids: CTSSLPGGGELFF. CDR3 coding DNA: TGTACCAGCAGCCTGCCTGGGGGCGGGGAGCTGTTTTTT.

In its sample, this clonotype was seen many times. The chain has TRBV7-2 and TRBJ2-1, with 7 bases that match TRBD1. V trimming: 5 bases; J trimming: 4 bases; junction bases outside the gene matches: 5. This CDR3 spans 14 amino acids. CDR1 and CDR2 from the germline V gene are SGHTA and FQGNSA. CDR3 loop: CASSIGTEYNEQFF. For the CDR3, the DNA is TGTGCCAGCAGCATTGGGACAGAATACAATGAGCAGTTCTTC.

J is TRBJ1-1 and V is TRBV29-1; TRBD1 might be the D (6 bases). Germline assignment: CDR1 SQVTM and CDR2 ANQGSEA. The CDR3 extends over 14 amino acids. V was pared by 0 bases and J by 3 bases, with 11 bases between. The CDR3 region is CSVEDWQGYTEAFF. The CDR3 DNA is TGCAGCGTTGAAGATTGGCAGGGGTACACTGAAGCTTTCTTT.

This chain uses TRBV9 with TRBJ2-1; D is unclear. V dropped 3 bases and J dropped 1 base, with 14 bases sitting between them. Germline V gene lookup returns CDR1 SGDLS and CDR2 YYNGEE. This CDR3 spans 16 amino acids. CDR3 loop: CASSDARFPSYNEQFF. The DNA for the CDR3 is TGTGCCAGCAGCGATGCCAGGTTTCCTTCCTACAATGAGCAGTTCTTC.

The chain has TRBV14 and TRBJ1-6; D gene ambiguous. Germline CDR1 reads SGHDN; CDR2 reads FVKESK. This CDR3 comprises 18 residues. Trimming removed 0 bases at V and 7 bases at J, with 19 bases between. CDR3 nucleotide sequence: TGTGCCAGCAGCCAAGATCTTATAGGGAGCGGTGGGAATTCACCCCTCCACTTT. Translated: CASSQDLIGSGGNSPLHF.

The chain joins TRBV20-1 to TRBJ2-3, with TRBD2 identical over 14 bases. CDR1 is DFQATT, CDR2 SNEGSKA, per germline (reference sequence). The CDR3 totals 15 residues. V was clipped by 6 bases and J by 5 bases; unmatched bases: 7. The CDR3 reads CSARLAGGRVDTQYF. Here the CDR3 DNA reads TGCAGTGCAAGACTAGCGGGGGGGCGGGTAGATACGCAGTATTTT.

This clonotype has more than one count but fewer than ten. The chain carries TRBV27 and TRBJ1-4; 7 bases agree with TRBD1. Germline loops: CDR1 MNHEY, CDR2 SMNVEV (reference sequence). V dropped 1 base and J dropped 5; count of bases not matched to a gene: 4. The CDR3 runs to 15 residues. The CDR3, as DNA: TGTGCCAGCAGTTTATTGGCCAGGGGGAATGAAAAACTGTTTTTT. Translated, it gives CASSLLARGNEKLFF.

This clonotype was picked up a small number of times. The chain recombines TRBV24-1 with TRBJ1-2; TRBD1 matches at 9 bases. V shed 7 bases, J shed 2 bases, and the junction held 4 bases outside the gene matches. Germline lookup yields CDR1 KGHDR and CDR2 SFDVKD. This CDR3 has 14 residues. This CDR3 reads CATRETGGNYGYTF. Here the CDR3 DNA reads TGTGCCACCAGAGAGACAGGGGGAAACTATGGCTACACCTTC.

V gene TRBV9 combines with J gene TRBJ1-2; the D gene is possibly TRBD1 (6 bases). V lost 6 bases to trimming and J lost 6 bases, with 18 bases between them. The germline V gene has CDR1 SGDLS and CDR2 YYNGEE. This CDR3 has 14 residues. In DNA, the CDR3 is TGTGCCAGCAACCCCGGGGGGGGGCGTGATGGCTACACCTTC. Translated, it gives CASNPGGGRDGYTF.

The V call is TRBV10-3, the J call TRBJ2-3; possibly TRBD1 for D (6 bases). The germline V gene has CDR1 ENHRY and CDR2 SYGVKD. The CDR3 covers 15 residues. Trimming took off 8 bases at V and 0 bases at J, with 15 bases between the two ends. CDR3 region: CAIGDNSESTDTQYF. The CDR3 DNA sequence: TGTGCCATCGGGGACAATAGCGAGAGCACAGATACGCAGTATTTT.

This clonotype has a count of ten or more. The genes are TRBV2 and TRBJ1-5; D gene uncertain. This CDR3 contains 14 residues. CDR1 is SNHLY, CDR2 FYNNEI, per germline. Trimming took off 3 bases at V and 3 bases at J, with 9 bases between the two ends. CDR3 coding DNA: TGTGCCAGCAGTGATTGGAGAAACAATCAGCCCCAGCATTTT. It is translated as CASSDWRNNQPQHF.

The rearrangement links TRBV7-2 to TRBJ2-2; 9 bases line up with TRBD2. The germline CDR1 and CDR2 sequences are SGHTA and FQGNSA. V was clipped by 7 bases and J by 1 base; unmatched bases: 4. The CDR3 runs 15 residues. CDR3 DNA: TGTGCCAGCAACTCAGCGGGGGGGAACACCGGGGAGCTGTTTTTT. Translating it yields CASNSAGGNTGELFF. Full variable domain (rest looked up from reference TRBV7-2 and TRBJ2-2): GAGVSQSPSNKVTEKGKDVELRCDPISGHTALYWYRQSLGQGLEFLIYFQGNSAPDKSGLPSDRFSAERTGGSVSTLTIQRTQQEDSAVYLCASNSAGGNTGELFFGEGSRLTVL.

DNA of the CDR3: TGTGCCAGCAGTCTAGCGGGGGCGAAGGCCAATGAGCAGTTCTTC. It is translated as CASSLAGAKANEQFF. The chain uses TRBV11-1 and TRBJ2-1; 10 bases line up with TRBD2. CDR1 and CDR2 (germline): SGHAT, FQDESV (reference sequence). The CDR3 has 15 amino acids. Germline trimming cut 6 bases from V and 6 bases from J; bases unmatched to any gene: 8.

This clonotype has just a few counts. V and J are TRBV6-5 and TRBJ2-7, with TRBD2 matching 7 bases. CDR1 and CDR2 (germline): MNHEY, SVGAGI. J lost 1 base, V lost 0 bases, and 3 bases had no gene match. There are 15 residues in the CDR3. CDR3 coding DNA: TGTGCCAGCAGTTACTCTGGGACTATATCCTACGAGCAGTACTTC. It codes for CASSYSGTISYEQYF.